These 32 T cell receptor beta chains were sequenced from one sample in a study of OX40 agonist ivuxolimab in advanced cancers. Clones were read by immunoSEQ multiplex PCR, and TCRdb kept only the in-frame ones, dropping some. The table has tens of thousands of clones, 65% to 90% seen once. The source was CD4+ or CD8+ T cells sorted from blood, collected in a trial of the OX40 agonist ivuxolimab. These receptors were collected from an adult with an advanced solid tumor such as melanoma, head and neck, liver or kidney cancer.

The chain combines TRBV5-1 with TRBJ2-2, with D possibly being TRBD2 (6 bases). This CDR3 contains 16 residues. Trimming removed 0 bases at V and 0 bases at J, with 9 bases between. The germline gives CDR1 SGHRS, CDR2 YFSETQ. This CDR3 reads CASSLGGGPNTGELFF. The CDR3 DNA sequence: TGCGCCAGCAGCTTGGGGGGAGGCCCGAACACCGGGGAGCTGTTTTTT.

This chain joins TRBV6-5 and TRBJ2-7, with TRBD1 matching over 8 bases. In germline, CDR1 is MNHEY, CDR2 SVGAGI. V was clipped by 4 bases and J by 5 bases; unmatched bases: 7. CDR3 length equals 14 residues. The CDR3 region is CASSSQGALDEQYF. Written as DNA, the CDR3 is TGTGCCAGCAGTTCCCAGGGGGCTCTTGACGAGCAGTACTTC.

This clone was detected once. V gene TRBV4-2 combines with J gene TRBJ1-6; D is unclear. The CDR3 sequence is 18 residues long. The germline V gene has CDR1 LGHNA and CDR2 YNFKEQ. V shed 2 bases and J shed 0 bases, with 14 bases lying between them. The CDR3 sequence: CASSQKTATSSYNSPLHF. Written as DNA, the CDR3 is TGTGCCAGCAGCCAAAAGACCGCGACAAGCTCCTATAATTCACCCCTCCACTTT.

The CDR3 DNA is TGCGCCAGCAGCCCAGGGGTGGCAGGCAATCAGCCCCAGCATTTT. Residues: CASSPGVAGNQPQHF. The J gene is TRBJ1-5, the V gene TRBV5-1, with D possibly TRBD1 on 6 matching bases. The germline V and J ends were trimmed by 4 bases and 2 bases, with 13 bases remaining between them. The CDR3 runs to 15 residues. Germline CDR1 reads SGHRS; CDR2 reads YFSETQ.

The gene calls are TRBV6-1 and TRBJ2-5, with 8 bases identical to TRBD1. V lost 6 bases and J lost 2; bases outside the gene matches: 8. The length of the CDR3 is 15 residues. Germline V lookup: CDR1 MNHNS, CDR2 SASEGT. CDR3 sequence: CASSVDRGVQETQYF. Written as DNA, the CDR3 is TGTGCCAGCAGCGTAGACAGGGGTGTACAAGAGACCCAGTACTTC.

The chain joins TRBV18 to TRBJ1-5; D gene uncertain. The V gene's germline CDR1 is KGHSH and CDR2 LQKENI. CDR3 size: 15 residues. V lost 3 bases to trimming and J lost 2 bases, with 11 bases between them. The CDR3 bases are TGTGCCAGCTCACCCGGGAACGCGGGCAATCAGCCCCAGCATTTT. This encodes CASSPGNAGNQPQHF.

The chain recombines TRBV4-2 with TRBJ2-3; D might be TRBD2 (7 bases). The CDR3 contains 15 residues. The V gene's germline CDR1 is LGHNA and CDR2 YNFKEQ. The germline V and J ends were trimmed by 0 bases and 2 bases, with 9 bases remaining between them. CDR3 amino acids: CASSQDRGATDTQYF. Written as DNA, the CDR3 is TGTGCCAGCAGCCAAGATCGGGGGGCCACAGATACGCAGTATTTT.

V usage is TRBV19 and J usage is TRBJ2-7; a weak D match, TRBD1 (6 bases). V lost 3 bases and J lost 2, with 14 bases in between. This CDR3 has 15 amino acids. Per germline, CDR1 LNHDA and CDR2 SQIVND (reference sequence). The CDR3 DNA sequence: TGTGCCAGTAGTATCCAAGCAGGGGCCACCTACGAGCAGTACTTC. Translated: CASSIQAGATYEQYF.

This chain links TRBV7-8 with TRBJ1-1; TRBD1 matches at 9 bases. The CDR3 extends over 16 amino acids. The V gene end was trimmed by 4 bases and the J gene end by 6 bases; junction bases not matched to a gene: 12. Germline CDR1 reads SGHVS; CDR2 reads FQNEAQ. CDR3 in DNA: TGTGCCAGCAGCTCCCTAGTTAGGACAGGGGAGGCTGAAGCTTTCTTT. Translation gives CASSSLVRTGEAEAFF. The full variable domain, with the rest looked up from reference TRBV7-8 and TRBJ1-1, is GAGVSQSPRYKVAKRGQDVALRCDPISGHVSLFWYQQALGQGPEFLTYFQNEAQLDKSGLPSDRFFAERPEGSVSTLKIQRTQQEDSAVYLCASSSLVRTGEAEAFFGQGTRLTVV.

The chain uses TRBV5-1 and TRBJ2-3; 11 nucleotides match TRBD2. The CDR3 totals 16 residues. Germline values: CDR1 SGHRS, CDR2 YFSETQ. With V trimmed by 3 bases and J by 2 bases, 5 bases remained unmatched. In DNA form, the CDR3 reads TGCGCCAGCAGCTCGGGGACTAGCGGATACACAGATACGCAGTATTTT. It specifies CASSSGTSGYTDTQYF.

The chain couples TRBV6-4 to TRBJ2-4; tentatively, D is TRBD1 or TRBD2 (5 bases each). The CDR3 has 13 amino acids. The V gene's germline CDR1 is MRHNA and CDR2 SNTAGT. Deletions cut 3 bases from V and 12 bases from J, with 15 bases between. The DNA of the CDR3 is TGTGCCAGCAGTGAAGGGGACGGCTTACCTCAGTACTTC. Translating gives CASSEGDGLPQYF.

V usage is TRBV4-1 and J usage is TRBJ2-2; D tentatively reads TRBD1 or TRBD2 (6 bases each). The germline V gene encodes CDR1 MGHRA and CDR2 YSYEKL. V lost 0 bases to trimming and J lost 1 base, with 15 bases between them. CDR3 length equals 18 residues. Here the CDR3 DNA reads TGCGCCAGCAGCCAAGATGGGGGCGCGGGGAGGAACACCGGGGAGCTGTTTTTT. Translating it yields CASSQDGGAGRNTGELFF.

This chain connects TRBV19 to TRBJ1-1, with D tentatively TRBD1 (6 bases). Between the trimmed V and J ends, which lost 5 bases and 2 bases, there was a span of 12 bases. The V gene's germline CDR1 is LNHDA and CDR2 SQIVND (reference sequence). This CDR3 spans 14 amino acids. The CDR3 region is CASSVRGENTEAFF. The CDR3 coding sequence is TGTGCCAGTAGTGTCAGGGGAGAAAACACTGAAGCTTTCTTT.

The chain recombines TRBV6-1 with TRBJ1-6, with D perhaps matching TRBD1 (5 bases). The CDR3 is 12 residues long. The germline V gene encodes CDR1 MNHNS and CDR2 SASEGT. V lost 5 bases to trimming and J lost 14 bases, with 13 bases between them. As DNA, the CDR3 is TGTGCCAGCAGTTATGAACAGGTGACCCTCCACTTT. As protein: CASSYEQVTLHF.

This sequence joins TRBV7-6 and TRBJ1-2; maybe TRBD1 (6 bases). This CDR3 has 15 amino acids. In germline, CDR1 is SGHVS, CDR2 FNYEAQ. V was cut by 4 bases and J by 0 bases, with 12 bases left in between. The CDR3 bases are TGTGCCAGCAGCTCCACGACAGGATCTAACTATGGCTACACCTTC. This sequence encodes CASSSTTGSNYGYTF.

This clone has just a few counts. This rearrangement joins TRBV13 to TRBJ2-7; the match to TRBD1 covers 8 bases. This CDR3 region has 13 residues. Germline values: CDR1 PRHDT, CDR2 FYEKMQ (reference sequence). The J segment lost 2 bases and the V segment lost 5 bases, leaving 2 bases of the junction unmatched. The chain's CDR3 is CASSKGQAYEQYF. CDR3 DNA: TGTGCCAGCAGCAAGGGACAGGCCTACGAGCAGTACTTC.

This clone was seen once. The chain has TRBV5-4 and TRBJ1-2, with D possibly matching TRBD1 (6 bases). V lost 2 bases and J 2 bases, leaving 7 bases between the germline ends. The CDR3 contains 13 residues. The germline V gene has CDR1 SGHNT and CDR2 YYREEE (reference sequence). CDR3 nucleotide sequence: TGTGCCAGCAGCTTAGGGGGAAACTATGGCTACACCTTC. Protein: CASSLGGNYGYTF.

CDR3 coding DNA: TGTGCCAGCAGCTTAGCGGTACAGTTTAACACCGGGGAGCTGTTTTTT. This gives the protein CASSLAVQFNTGELFF. The chain uses TRBV7-6 and TRBJ2-2; D remains ambiguous. Trimming left V 0 bases short and J 2 bases short, with 10 bases between. Germline lookup yields CDR1 SGHVS and CDR2 FNYEAQ. The CDR3 is 16 amino acids.

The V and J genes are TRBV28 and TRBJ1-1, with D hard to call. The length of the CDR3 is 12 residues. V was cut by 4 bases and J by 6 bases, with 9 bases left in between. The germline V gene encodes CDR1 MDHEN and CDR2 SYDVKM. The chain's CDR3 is CASSSGSAEAFF. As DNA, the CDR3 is TGTGCCAGCAGTTCGGGGTCGGCTGAAGCTTTCTTT.

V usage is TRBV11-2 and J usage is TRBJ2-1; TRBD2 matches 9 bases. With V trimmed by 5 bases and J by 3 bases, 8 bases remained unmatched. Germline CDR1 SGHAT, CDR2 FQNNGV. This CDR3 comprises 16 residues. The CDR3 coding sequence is TGTGCCAGCAGCCCAGGCGGGCGGGGGGGCTACAATGAGCAGTTCTTC. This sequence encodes CASSPGGRGGYNEQFF.

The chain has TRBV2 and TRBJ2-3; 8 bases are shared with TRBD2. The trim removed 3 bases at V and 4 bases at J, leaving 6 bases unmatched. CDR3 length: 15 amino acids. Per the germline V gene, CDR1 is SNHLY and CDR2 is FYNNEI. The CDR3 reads CASSDRGLEADTQYF. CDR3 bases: TGTGCCAGCAGTGATAGGGGACTAGAAGCAGATACGCAGTATTTT.

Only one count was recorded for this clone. CDR3 sequence reads: CASTSVTSGGHFEQFF. CDR3 sequence (DNA): TGTGCCAGCACCTCGGTGACTAGCGGGGGCCATTTTGAGCAGTTCTTC. This chain links TRBV2 with TRBJ2-1; 12 positions match TRBD2. Germline trimming cut 7 bases from V and 9 bases from J; bases unmatched to any gene: 13. The V gene's germline CDR1 is SNHLY and CDR2 FYNNEI. The CDR3 covers 16 residues.

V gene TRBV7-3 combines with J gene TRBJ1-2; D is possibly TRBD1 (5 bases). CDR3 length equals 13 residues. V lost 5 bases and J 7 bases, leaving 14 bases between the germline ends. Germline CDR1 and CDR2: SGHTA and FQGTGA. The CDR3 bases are TGTGCCAGCAGCCTTGGGACCGACAGTGGCTACACCTTC. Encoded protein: CASSLGTDSGYTF. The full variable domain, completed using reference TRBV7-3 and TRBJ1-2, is GAGVSQTPSNKVTEKGKYVELRCDPISGHTALYWYRQSLGQGPEFLIYFQGTGAADDSGLPNDRFFAVRPEGSVSTLKIQRTERGDSAVYLCASSLGTDSGYTFGSGTRLTVV.

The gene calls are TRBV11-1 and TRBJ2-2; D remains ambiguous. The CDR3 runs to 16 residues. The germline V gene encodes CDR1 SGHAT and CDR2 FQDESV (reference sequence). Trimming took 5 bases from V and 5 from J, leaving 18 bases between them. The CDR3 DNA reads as TGTGCCAGCAGCCCTACAGACTTCTTTCGGACCGGGGAGCTGTTTTTT. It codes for CASSPTDFFRTGELFF. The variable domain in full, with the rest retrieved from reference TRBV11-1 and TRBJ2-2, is EAEVAQSPRYKITEKSQAVAFWCDPISGHATLYWYRQILGQGPELLVQFQDESVVDDSQLPKDRFSAERLKGVDSTLKIQPAELGDSAMYLCASSPTDFFRTGELFFGEGSRLTVL.

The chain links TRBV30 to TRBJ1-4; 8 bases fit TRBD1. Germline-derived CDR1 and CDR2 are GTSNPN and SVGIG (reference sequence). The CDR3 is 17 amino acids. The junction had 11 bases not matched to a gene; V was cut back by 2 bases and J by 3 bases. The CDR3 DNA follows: TGTGCCTGGAGTAGTACCGGCAGGGGGCTTCCTAATGAAAAACTGTTTTTT. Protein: CAWSSTGRGLPNEKLFF.

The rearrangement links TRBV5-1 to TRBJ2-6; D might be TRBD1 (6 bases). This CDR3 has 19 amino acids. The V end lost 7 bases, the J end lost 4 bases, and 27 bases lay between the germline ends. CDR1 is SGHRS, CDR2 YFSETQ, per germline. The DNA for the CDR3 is TGCGCCAGCTCCAGGGGCGGGTCCTTCCCGAGGGGGGGGGCCAACGTCCTGACTTTC. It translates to CASSRGGSFPRGGANVLTF. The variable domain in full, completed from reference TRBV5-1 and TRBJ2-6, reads KAGVTQTPRYLIKTRGQQVTLSCSPISGHRSVSWYQQTPGQGLQFLFEYFSETQRNKGNFPGRFSGRQFSNSRSEMNVSTLELGDSALYLCASSRGGSFPRGGANVLTFGAGSRLTVL.

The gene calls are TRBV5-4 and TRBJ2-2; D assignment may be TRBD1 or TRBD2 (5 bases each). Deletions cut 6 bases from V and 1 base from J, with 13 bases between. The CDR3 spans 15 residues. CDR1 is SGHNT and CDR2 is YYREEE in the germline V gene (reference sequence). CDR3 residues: CASNSREMNTGELFF. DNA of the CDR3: TGTGCCAGCAATTCCAGGGAGATGAACACCGGGGAGCTGTTTTTT.

The CDR3 nucleotides are TGTGCCAGCAGTGATTTAGGGCGCGCTAATGAAAAACTGTTTTTT. It specifies CASSDLGRANEKLFF. The rearrangement joins TRBV2 to TRBJ1-4; D is ambiguous. V dropped 3 bases and J dropped 3 bases, with 11 bases sitting between them. This CDR3 comprises 15 residues. Germline CDR1 is SNHLY and CDR2 is FYNNEI.

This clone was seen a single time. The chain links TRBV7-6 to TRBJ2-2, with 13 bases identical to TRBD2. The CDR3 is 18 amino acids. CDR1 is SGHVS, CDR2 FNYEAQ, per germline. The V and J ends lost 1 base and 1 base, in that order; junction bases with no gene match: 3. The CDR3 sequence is CASSLGLAGGWNTGELFF. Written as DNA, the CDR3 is TGTGCCAGCAGCTTAGGACTAGCGGGGGGCTGGAACACCGGGGAGCTGTTTTTT.

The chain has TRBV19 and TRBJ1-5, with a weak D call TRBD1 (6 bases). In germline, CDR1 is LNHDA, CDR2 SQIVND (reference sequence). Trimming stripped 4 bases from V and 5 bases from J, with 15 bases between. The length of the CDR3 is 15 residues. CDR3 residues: CASSRRGGTDQPQHF. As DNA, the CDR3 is TGTGCCAGTAGTAGGAGAGGGGGAACCGATCAGCCCCAGCATTTT.

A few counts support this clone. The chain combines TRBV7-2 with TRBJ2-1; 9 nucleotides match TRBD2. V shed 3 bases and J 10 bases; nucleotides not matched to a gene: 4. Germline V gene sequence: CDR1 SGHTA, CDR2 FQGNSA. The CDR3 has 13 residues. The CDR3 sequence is CASSFGTSIEQFF. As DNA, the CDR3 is TGTGCCAGCAGCTTCGGGACTAGCATAGAGCAGTTCTTC. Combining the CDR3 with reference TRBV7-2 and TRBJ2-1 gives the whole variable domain GAGVSQSPSNKVTEKGKDVELRCDPISGHTALYWYRQSLGQGLEFLIYFQGNSAPDKSGLPSDRFSAERTGGSVSTLTIQRTQQEDSAVYLCASSFGTSIEQFFGPGTRLTVL.

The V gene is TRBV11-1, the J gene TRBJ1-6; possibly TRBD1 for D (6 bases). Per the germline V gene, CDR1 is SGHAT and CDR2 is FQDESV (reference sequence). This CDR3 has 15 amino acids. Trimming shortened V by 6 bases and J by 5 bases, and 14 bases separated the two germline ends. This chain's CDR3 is CASSLGQTNNSPLHF. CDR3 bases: TGTGCCAGCAGTCTTGGACAGACAAATAATTCACCCCTCCACTTT. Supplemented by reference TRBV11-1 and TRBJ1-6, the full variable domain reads EAEVAQSPRYKITEKSQAVAFWCDPISGHATLYWYRQILGQGPELLVQFQDESVVDDSQLPKDRFSAERLKGVDSTLKIQPAELGDSAMYLCASSLGQTNNSPLHFGNGTRLTVT.